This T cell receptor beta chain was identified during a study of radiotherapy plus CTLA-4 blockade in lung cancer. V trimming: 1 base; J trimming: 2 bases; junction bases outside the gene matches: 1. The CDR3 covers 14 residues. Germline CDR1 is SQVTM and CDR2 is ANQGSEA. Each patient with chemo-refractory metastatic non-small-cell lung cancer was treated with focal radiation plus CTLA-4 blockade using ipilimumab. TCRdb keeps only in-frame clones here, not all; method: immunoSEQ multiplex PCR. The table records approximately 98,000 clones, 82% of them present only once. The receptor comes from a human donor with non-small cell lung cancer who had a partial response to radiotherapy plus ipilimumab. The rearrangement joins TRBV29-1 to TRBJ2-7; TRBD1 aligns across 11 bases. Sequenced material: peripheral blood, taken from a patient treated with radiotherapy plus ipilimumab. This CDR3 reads CSVEGTGGPYEQYF. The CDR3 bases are TGCAGCGTTGAAGGGACAGGGGGCCCCTACGAGCAGTACTTC.